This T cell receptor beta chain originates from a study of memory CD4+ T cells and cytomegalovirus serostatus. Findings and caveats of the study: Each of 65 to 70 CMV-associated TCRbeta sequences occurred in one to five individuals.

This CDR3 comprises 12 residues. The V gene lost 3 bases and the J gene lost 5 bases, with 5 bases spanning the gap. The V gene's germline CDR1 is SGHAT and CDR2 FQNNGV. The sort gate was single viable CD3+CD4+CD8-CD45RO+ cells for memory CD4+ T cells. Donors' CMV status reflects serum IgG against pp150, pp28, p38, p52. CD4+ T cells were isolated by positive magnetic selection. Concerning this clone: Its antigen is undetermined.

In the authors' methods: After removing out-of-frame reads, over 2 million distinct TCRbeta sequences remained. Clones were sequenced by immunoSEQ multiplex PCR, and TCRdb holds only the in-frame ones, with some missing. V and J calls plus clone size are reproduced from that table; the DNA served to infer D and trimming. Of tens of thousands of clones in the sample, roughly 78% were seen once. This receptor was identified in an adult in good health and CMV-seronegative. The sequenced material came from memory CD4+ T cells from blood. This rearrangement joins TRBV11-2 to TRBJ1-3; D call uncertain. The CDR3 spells CASSLLRNTIYF. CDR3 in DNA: TGTGCCAGCAGCTTGCTAAGAAACACCATATATTTT. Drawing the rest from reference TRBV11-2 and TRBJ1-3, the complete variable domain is EAGVAQSPRYKIIEKRQSVAFWCNPISGHATLYWYQQILGQGPKLLIQFQNNGVVDDSQLPKDRFSAERLKGVDSTLKIQPAKLEDSAVYLCASSLLRNTIYFGEGSWLTVV.